This TCR beta chain comes out of a study of neoadjuvant anti-PD-1 for oral cavity cancer. Study-wide context: Most patients had three to four biweekly doses of 3 mg/kg nivolumab before resection. Non-progressing patients received a fourth nivolumab dose near day 43, then surgery on days 50-56.

There are a few counts of this clone. The data were produced by immunoSEQ multiplex PCR, yet TCRdb's version contains in-frame clones alone and is incomplete. In the table there are over 10,000 clones, around 53% of which are singletons. The germline V gene encodes CDR1 SGHTA and CDR2 FQGTGA. The CDR3 totals 13 residues. Trimming took 8 bases from V and 2 from J, leaving 11 bases between them. This sequence originates from a person between 40 and 80 years old with oral cavity squamous cell carcinoma. Material: tumor tissue, obtained before nivolumab (anti-PD-1) treatment. The chain employs TRBV7-3 and TRBJ2-3, with D possibly matching TRBD2 (6 bases). CDR3 loop: CASGSGYTDTQYF. CDR3 bases: TGTGCCAGCGGTAGCGGATACACAGATACGCAGTATTTT.